The 10 T cell receptor beta chains in this list originate from one sample, sequenced in a study of T cell changes during pregnancy in multiple sclerosis. Profiling relied on immunoSEQ multiplex PCR, and the TCRdb table lists in-frame clones only, not all of them. The sample holds some 70,000 clones, approximately 92% seen once. Sequencing was performed on peripheral blood, taken after pregnancy. The receptor set was obtained from a female donor in good health, enrolled as a control in a pregnancy study.

The chain employs TRBV27 and TRBJ2-3; TRBD1 might be the D (6 bases). Germline V CDR1 and CDR2: MNHEY, SMNVEV (reference sequence). The ends were cut back, 8 bases at V and 5 bases at J, with 20 bases in the middle. The CDR3 is made up of 15 amino acids. The CDR3 DNA follows: TGTGCCAGCCGAAGGGGGACCCGGGACGGAGATACGCAGTATTTT. Protein: CASRRGTRDGDTQYF.

The chain joins TRBV11-2 to TRBJ2-2; D remains ambiguous. This CDR3 region has 14 residues. Germline V CDR1 and CDR2: SGHAT, FQNNGV. Trimming removed 1 base from V and 7 bases from J, with 10 bases in between. The CDR3 DNA follows: TGTGCCAGCAGCTTAGGGCCTAGTCACGGGGAGCTGTTTTTT. Translating it yields CASSLGPSHGELFF.

CDR3 loop: CASSDRTRGTNEQFF. In DNA, the CDR3 is TGCGCCAGCAGCGATCGGACCAGGGGGACAAATGAGCAGTTCTTC. The chain has TRBV4-1 and TRBJ2-1; 7 bases fit TRBD1. This CDR3 has 15 residues. Per the germline V gene, CDR1 is MGHRA and CDR2 is YSYEKL. V was clipped by 5 bases and J by 7 bases; unmatched bases: 11.

CDR3 loop: CASKEQGVTVTQYF. As DNA, the CDR3 is TGTGCCAGCAAAGAACAGGGGGTTACGGTGACCCAGTACTTC. V is TRBV25-1 and J is TRBJ2-5, with 8 bases that match TRBD1. Germline V gives CDR1 MGHDK, CDR2 SYGVNS. After removal of 7 bases from V and 7 bases from J, the junction contained 11 bases not matched to a gene. This CDR3 comprises 14 residues. The full variable domain, its missing parts supplied by reference TRBV25-1 and TRBJ2-5, is EADIYQTPRYLVIGTGKKITLECSQTMGHDKMYWYQQDPGMELHLIHYSYGVNSTEKGDLSSESTVSRIRTEHFPLTLESARPSHTSQYLCASKEQGVTVTQYFGPGTRLLVL.

The rearrangement uses TRBV7-9 and TRBJ1-6; D ambiguous. The CDR3 loop spans 16 amino acids. Germline V CDR1 and CDR2: SEHNR, FQNEAQ (reference sequence). V was trimmed by 5 bases and J by 10 bases, leaving 21 bases between them. DNA of the CDR3: TGTGCCAGCAGCCGCTCGGCCGCGGGCCCCAGCTCACCCCTCCACTTT. Its translation: CASSRSAAGPSSPLHF.

The chain has TRBV28 and TRBJ1-2, with TRBD1 matching 9 bases. CDR3 length: 15 amino acids. V was clipped by 5 bases and J by 6 bases; unmatched bases: 10. Germline CDR1 MDHEN, CDR2 SYDVKM. Here the CDR3 reads CASSPRYRGRDGYTF. CDR3 DNA: TGTGCCAGCAGTCCTCGCTACAGGGGGCGGGATGGCTACACCTTC.

V and J are TRBV2 and TRBJ2-1; no definite D call. CDR3 size: 15 residues. With 3 bases removed from V and 7 bases from J, the gap between germline ends came to 16 bases. Germline V lookup: CDR1 SNHLY, CDR2 FYNNEI. CDR3 nucleotide sequence: TGTGCCAGCAGTGAGAGCCCCTGGAGCGATAATGAGCAGTTCTTC. It translates to CASSESPWSDNEQFF.

The rearrangement links TRBV11-3 to TRBJ2-1, with TRBD2 matching over 10 bases. V lost 6 bases, J lost 2 bases, and 4 bases stayed unmatched. CDR3 size: 15 residues. Per the germline V gene, CDR1 is SGHNT and CDR2 is YENEEA. CDR3 in DNA: TGTGCCAGCAGTCGGACTAGCGGAACCTACAATGAGCAGTTCTTC. Its translation is CASSRTSGTYNEQFF.

This clone was recorded once. This chain connects TRBV1 to TRBJ2-7; TRBD2, the table's D call, lacks a check against the DNA. TRBV1 is a pseudogene locus. This CDR3 is built from 16 residues. CDR3 protein: CTSSRGTSGVSYEQYF. The CDR3 DNA sequence: TGCACCAGCAGCCGAGGGACTAGCGGGGTGTCCTACGAGCAGTACTTC.

J is TRBJ1-6 and V is TRBV2; D is possibly TRBD1 (5 bases). The ends were cut back, 5 bases at V and 0 bases at J, with 8 bases in the middle. This CDR3 has 15 residues. Germline lookup yields CDR1 SNHLY and CDR2 FYNNEI. DNA for the CDR3: TGTGCCAGCAGTAGGGGCAGCTCCTATAATTCACCCCTCCACTTT. Translating it yields CASSRGSSYNSPLHF.